The T cell receptor beta chain under discussion was sequenced for a study of blood T cell repertoires in COVID-19 (dated by TCRdb to 2020 to 2021). Context from the whole study: Collaborator samples came from the United States, Italy and Spain and covered acute and convalescent phases of COVID-19. Subjects who had been exposed to COVID-19, were actively infected with it, or had recovered from it provided the deeply sampled blood TCRbeta repertoires that made up the dataset. Nearly every sample came with metadata listing a de-identified subject ID, COVID-19 status, age in years and sex. A freely available public database, intended as a resource for researchers studying the immune response to SARS-CoV-2, is where the repertoires were released. Samples were obtained from the ongoing ImmuneRACE study (first 160 participants) and from over a thousand subjects provided by 6 global collaborators. The prospective study material was composed of cDNA or gDNA derived from T cells, B-cell-depleted T cells, or PBMCs. Where available, HLA class I and class II types were obtained from metadata supplied by the sample provider rather than from assay-based typing. What the work shows at the level of the full study, not this receptor alone: How much clinical and demographic metadata was included differed by source and by participant, and the metadata was provided uncurated.

Enrolling through a virtual design, the prospective study's participants ranged in age from roughly 18 to 90 years and lived across approximately 25 United States geographic areas. Cohort assignment in the prospective study relied on participant-reported clinical history from a screening survey and a study questionnaire. In the prospective study, whole blood, serum and a nasopharyngeal or oropharyngeal swab were collected from each participant by mobile phlebotomists. Participants in the prospective study had the option to provide additional blood draws and questionnaires over a roughly two-month period. Blood samples from the prospective study were shipped frozen or at room temperature prior to DNA extraction. In the case of this clone: There is no known antigen for this receptor. Base qualities were left out, and no much larger clone turns up one base away.

TCRbeta CDR3 regions were amplified from genomic DNA by means of the immunoSEQ Assay, a bias-controlled multiplex PCR. The original methods were these. Nucleated cell counts per sample were estimated from amplification of reference gene primers within the assay. Sequence reads were collapsed and filtered to measure the absolute abundance of every unique TCRbeta CDR3 rearrangement. For each sample, productive Simpson clonality was calculated by taking the square root of Simpson's diversity index across productive rearrangements. This immuneACCESS table, as held by TCRdb, lists in-frame sequences with V and J called but not all clones. Of the missing ones, under half trace to an unresolved V gene in checked studies; the others have no known cause. The V and J calls and clone size come from that table; D and trimming were worked out from the DNA. This sample has 250,000 to 300,000 clones in its table, and about 90% of those were observed once. The biggest ten clones account for 1.2% of the sample.

From its cysteine to its phenylalanine, the CDR3 spans 12 amino acids. The sequence is cut down to CDR3 DNA, 36 bases in frame from base 1. Sequenced input: PBMCs or T cells enriched from blood (not recorded which). This sequence was found in a human donor in a cohort exposed to, infected with or recovered from COVID-19 (not recorded which). The donor label of this sample is uncertain. In this chain, TRBV21-1 is recombined with TRBJ1-2. TRBV21-1 is assigned pseudogene status. The CDR3 region has the sequence CASSWGLYGYTF. The DNA is as follows: TGTGCCAGCAGCTGGGGACTCTATGGCTACACCTTC.